Here is one T cell receptor beta chain with its context. The target antigen is unknown. Produced via immunoSEQ multiplex PCR; TCRdb's table is partial and in-frame only. The top ten clones hold 4% to 5.5% of a sample with about 140,000 clones, roughly 92% of them seen once. V was pared by 0 bases and J by 4 bases, with 4 bases of the junction left unmatched. The CDR3 totals 15 residues. Germline-derived CDR1 and CDR2 are MNHEY and SVGAGI. These data are taken from a study of T cell responses to AZD1222 COVID-19 vaccine. In the study overall: Timing groups of about 4 and about 12 weeks for second doses were pooled. General observations from the study: Clonal diversity may have been underestimated in mostly white British donors. With two AZD1222 doses given, Spike-specific TCR breadth and depth both rose. Only 5 to 7 AZD1222 recipients were seropositive at baseline.

This receptor was obtained from an adult in good health. The chain couples TRBV6-5 to TRBJ1-2; 8 nucleotides match TRBD1. Sequencing was performed on peripheral blood, taken on day 0 of AZD1222 vaccination. For the CDR3, the DNA is TGTGCCAGCAGTTACTCAGGACAGGGAGGCTATGGCTACACCTTC. Its protein is CASSYSGQGGYGYTF.